These 17 T cell receptor beta chains originate from one sample sequenced in a study of blood T cell repertoires in COVID-19. Clones were sequenced by immunoSEQ multiplex PCR, and TCRdb holds only the in-frame ones, with some missing. Of fewer than 200,000 clones in the sample, nearly 80% are singletons; the top ten hold 26%. The specimen was peripheral blood. All receptors come from a woman aged 70-85 years with acute or convalescent COVID-19.

This clone was seen a handful of times. This chain joins TRBV14 and TRBJ2-3, with a weak D call TRBD1 (5 bases). The CDR3 spans 14 residues. Deletions cut 0 bases from V and 6 bases from J, with 10 bases between. Germline V CDR1 and CDR2: SGHDN, FVKESK. The CDR3 loop reads CASSQEQDLDTQYF. CDR3 in DNA: TGTGCCAGCAGCCAAGAACAGGACCTTGATACGCAGTATTTT.

V usage is TRBV15 and J usage is TRBJ2-7, with 9 bases that match TRBD1. This CDR3 has 15 residues. The V gene's germline CDR1 is LNHNV and CDR2 YYDKDF (reference sequence). Trimming at V came to 6 bases and at J to 2 bases, leaving 8 bases not matched to a gene. The chain's CDR3 is CATSYGQGSPYEQYF. CDR3 nucleotide sequence: TGTGCCACCAGTTATGGACAGGGGTCTCCCTACGAGCAGTACTTC. Full variable domain (remainder filled in from reference TRBV15 and TRBJ2-7): DAMVIQNPRYQVTQFGKPVTLSCSQTLNHNVMYWYQQKSSQAPKLLFHYYDKDFNNEADTPDNFQSRRPNTSFCFLDIRSPGLGDTAMYLCATSYGQGSPYEQYFGPGTRLTVT.

This clone was recorded a few times. The chain is built from TRBV4-1 and TRBJ2-2; D uncertain. Germline values: CDR1 MGHRA, CDR2 YSYEKL. The CDR3 runs to 14 residues. V gave up 2 bases and J gave up 6 bases, with 10 bases separating them. The CDR3 DNA reads as TGCGCCAGCAGCCAATTTCCCCGGGCCGGGGAGCTGTTTTTT. Amino acid sequence: CASSQFPRAGELFF.

The chain employs TRBV3-1 (or the pseudogene TRBV3-2) and TRBJ2-3; D may be TRBD1 (6 bases). V shed 4 bases and J shed 1 base, with 12 bases lying between them. This CDR3 contains 15 residues. Germline V gene lookup returns CDR1 LGHDT and CDR2 YNNKEL (reference sequence). CDR3 sequence: CASSPGGGGTDTQYF. In DNA form, the CDR3 reads TGTGCCAGCAGCCCTGGGGGCGGCGGCACAGATACGCAGTATTTT.

In DNA form, the CDR3 reads TGTGCCAGCAGTGAGGGACAGGCTAACTACAATGAGCAGTTCTTC. Protein product: CASSEGQANYNEQFF. The chain is built from TRBV2 and TRBJ2-1, with 8 bases that match TRBD1. The J segment lost 3 bases and the V segment lost 3 bases, leaving 4 bases of the junction unmatched. Per the germline V gene, CDR1 is SNHLY and CDR2 is FYNNEI. The CDR3 length is 15 residues.

This clone occurred once. The V gene is TRBV5-1, the J gene TRBJ2-5; TRBD1 matches 8 bases. The V segment lost 0 bases and the J segment 6 bases; nucleotides outside the gene matches: 7. Per the germline V gene, CDR1 is SGHRS and CDR2 is YFSETQ. CDR3 size: 15 residues. DNA of the CDR3: TGCGCCAGCAGCTTGGGACAGGGGACGAGACAGACCCAGTACTTC. Encoded protein: CASSLGQGTRQTQYF.

In this sample, this clone turned up many times. The rearrangement links TRBV12-3 or TRBV12-4 to TRBJ2-1; 7 positions agree with TRBD2. With 6 bases clipped from V and 7 bases from J, the junction kept 3 bases outside the gene matches. The CDR3 has 12 residues. The CDR3 DNA reads as TGTGCCAGCAGCCGTAGCGGGAATGAGCAGTTCTTC. It specifies CASSRSGNEQFF.

This clone was seen more than once but under ten times. The chain links TRBV19 to TRBJ1-1; the match to TRBD1 covers 9 bases. This CDR3 region has 13 residues. The germline CDR1 and CDR2 sequences are LNHDA and SQIVND (reference sequence). Unmatched junction bases numbered 10, after V lost 6 bases and J lost 11 bases. DNA of the CDR3: TGTGCCAGTAGGCCCACACAGGGGGCTAGGGCTTTCTTT. Translation: CASRPTQGARAFF.

This clone appeared once. The chain is built from TRBV2 and TRBJ1-3; 11 bases align to TRBD1. CDR3 length: 18 amino acids. Trimming cost V 0 bases and J 4 bases; bases outside gene matches: 8. The germline gives CDR1 SNHLY, CDR2 FYNNEI. The CDR3 sequence: CASSEARGQGAPGNTIYF. CDR3 sequence (DNA): TGTGCCAGCAGTGAAGCGCGCGGACAGGGGGCGCCCGGAAACACCATATATTTT. The full variable domain, rest sourced from reference TRBV2 and TRBJ1-3, is EPEVTQTPSHQVTQMGQEVILRCVPISNHLYFYWYRQILGQKVEFLVSFYNNEISEKSEIFDDQFSVERPDGSNFTLKIRSTKLEDSAMYFCASSEARGQGAPGNTIYFGEGSWLTVV.

The rearrangement uses TRBV6-5 and TRBJ2-7; TRBD1 is a possible D gene (6 bases). The CDR3 spans 13 residues. Germline V gene lookup returns CDR1 MNHEY and CDR2 SVGAGI. V was pared by 9 bases and J by 5 bases, with 17 bases between. For the CDR3, the DNA is TGTGCCAGTGGGACACCTCTGGGCAACGAGCAGTACTTC. Residues: CASGTPLGNEQYF.

This clone was picked up one time. The V and J genes are TRBV11-1 and TRBJ2-5; no firm D call. Germline loops: CDR1 SGHAT, CDR2 FQDESV (reference sequence). The CDR3 has 14 amino acids. The V end was cut by 1 base, the J end by 2 bases, with 8 bases between. The CDR3: CASSLEWQQETQYF. The CDR3 DNA reads TGTGCCAGCAGCTTAGAGTGGCAGCAAGAGACCCAGTACTTC.

This chain links TRBV7-2 with TRBJ2-1, with D possibly TRBD2 on 5 matching bases. The germline CDR1 and CDR2 sequences are SGHTA and FQGNSA. Trimming stripped 2 bases from V and 6 bases from J, with 17 bases between. CDR3 length: 16 amino acids. The chain's CDR3 is CASSLRTGLKSNEQFF. As DNA, the CDR3 is TGTGCCAGCAGCTTACGTACTGGACTCAAATCCAATGAGCAGTTCTTC. The full variable domain, in which reference TRBV7-2 and TRBJ2-1 provide the parts outside the CDR3, is GAGVSQSPSNKVTEKGKDVELRCDPISGHTALYWYRQSLGQGLEFLIYFQGNSAPDKSGLPSDRFSAERTGGSVSTLTIQRTQQEDSAVYLCASSLRTGLKSNEQFFGPGTRLTVL.

V gene TRBV30 combines with J gene TRBJ1-5, with D possibly TRBD1 on 6 matching bases. The V end was cut by 2 bases, the J end by 4 bases, with 9 bases between. CDR3 length: 13 amino acids. In germline, CDR1 is GTSNPN, CDR2 SVGIG (reference sequence). CDR3 region: CAWSRDINQPQHF. DNA of the CDR3: TGTGCCTGGAGTCGGGACATAAATCAGCCCCAGCATTTT.

This clone occurred once. The chain has TRBV9 and TRBJ1-6, with 8 bases fitting TRBD1. V shed 5 bases and J 6 bases; nucleotides not matched to a gene: 4. The CDR3 totals 14 residues. In germline, CDR1 is SGDLS, CDR2 YYNGEE. The CDR3 bases are TGTGCCAGCAGTGGACAGGGCGGTAATTCACCCCTCCACTTT. It specifies CASSGQGGNSPLHF.

This clone turned up a few times. V is TRBV4-1 and J is TRBJ2-4; weak D call: TRBD1 (6 bases). Deletions cut 6 bases from V and 13 bases from J, with 19 bases between. The CDR3 extends over 13 amino acids. Looked up from germline, CDR1 is MGHRA and CDR2 is YSYEKL. In DNA, the CDR3 is TGCGCCAGCAGTCTCGGACAGCCCCAACCCCAGTACTTC. This codes for CASSLGQPQPQYF.

The rearrangement joins TRBV20-1 to TRBJ1-2, with D unclear. Germline CDR1 is DFQATT and CDR2 is SNEGSKA (reference sequence). The CDR3 extends over 14 amino acids. The germline V and J ends were trimmed by 3 bases and 3 bases, with 14 bases remaining between them. CDR3 DNA sequence: TGCAGTGCTAGTGAACCCCAGGTTCACTATGGCTACACCTTC. Translation: CSASEPQVHYGYTF.

This clone was seen more than once but under ten times. The chain employs TRBV7-9 and TRBJ1-1; 8 bases are a match to TRBD1. V lost 6 bases to trimming and J lost 4 bases; unmatched junction nucleotides: 7. CDR1 and CDR2 from the germline V gene are SEHNR and FQNEAQ (reference sequence). The CDR3 spans 14 residues. In nucleotides, the CDR3 is TGTGCCAGCAGAGATACAGGGGGAGGCACTGAAGCTTTCTTT. Its translation: CASRDTGGGTEAFF. Full variable domain (rest looked up from reference TRBV7-9 and TRBJ1-1): DTGVSQNPRHKITKRGQNVTFRCDPISEHNRLYWYRQTLGQGPEFLTYFQNEAQLEKSRLLSDRFSAERPKGSFSTLEIQRTEQGDSAMYLCASRDTGGGTEAFFGQGTRLTVV.